Below, 24 T cell receptor beta chains from the same sample are listed, as sequenced in a study of cytomegalovirus exposure and HLA in healthy donors. PCR used 60 Vbeta primers and 13 Jbeta primers. Sequenced by immunoSEQ multiplex PCR; TCRdb stores in-frame clones only, minus some. The table shows 140,000 or so clones, with roughly 80% occurring only once. Sequenced: PBMCs. These receptor sequences come from a female donor in good health and CMV-seronegative.

The genes are TRBV28 and TRBJ2-7, with a possible D match to TRBD1 (6 bases). The CDR3 is 16 amino acids. Germline V CDR1 and CDR2: MDHEN, SYDVKM. Deletions cut 4 bases from V and 4 bases from J, with 20 bases between. CDR3 region: CASSSDPTGRVYEQYF. CDR3 coding DNA: TGTGCCAGCAGTTCTGACCCGACAGGCAGGGTTTACGAGCAGTACTTC.

The rearrangement uses TRBV10-3 and TRBJ2-5; 14 nucleotides match TRBD2. V shed 4 bases and J 2 bases; nucleotides not matched to a gene: 3. The CDR3 covers 16 residues. Germline V CDR1 and CDR2: ENHRY, SYGVKD. The CDR3 region is CAISGGLAGDQETQYF. CDR3 nucleotide sequence: TGTGCCATCAGTGGGGGACTAGCGGGGGATCAAGAGACCCAGTACTTC.

The rearrangement joins TRBV29-1 to TRBJ1-1; 8 bases are shared with TRBD1. Germline CDR1 and CDR2: SQVTM and ANQGSEA. This CDR3 has 13 amino acids. The trim removed 7 bases at V and 4 bases at J, leaving 8 bases unmatched. CDR3 sequence reads: CSARQGWGTEAFF. CDR3 sequence (DNA): TGCAGCGCCAGACAGGGGTGGGGCACTGAAGCTTTCTTT.

The chain recombines TRBV18 with TRBJ2-4; 9 positions match TRBD1. The CDR3 extends over 16 amino acids. J lost 1 base, V lost 3 bases, and 4 bases had no gene match. The germline V gene encodes CDR1 KGHSH and CDR2 LQKENI. The CDR3 reads CASSPGQGEAKNIQYF. The CDR3 coding sequence is TGTGCCAGCTCACCGGGACAGGGTGAGGCCAAAAACATTCAGTACTTC.

This chain uses TRBV9 with TRBJ1-1; a possible D gene is TRBD1 (5 bases). Trimming shortened V by 4 bases and J by 1 base, and 11 bases separated the two germline ends. CDR3 length: 14 residues. Germline-derived CDR1 and CDR2 are SGDLS and YYNGEE. The CDR3 loop reads CASSLQVSNTEAFF. CDR3 in DNA: TGTGCCAGCAGCCTACAGGTTTCGAACACTGAAGCTTTCTTT.

For this clone: The sample has other DNA sequences that encode this CDR3 too. The rearrangement joins TRBV28 to TRBJ2-2; D unresolved. This CDR3 region has 13 residues. Germline CDR1 reads MDHEN; CDR2 reads SYDVKM. Trimming removed 4 bases from V and 1 base from J, with 4 bases in between. The DNA of the CDR3 is TGTGCCAGCAGTTCAGGGAACACCGGGGAGCTGTTTTTT. It yields the protein CASSSGNTGELFF.

A few counts support this clone. This chain links TRBV30 with TRBJ2-7, with a tentative D call TRBD1 (6 bases). Germline V lookup: CDR1 GTSNPN, CDR2 SVGIG (reference sequence). This CDR3 has 13 residues. The V and J ends lost 3 bases and 3 bases respectively, with 12 bases between them. The CDR3 reads CAWRGDIYYEQYF. The DNA of the CDR3 is TGTGCCTGGAGGGGGGACATATACTACGAGCAGTACTTC.

CDR3 sequence: CASSQEHRDYGYTF. The CDR3 DNA reads TGCGCCAGCAGCCAAGAACACAGGGACTATGGCTACACCTTC. The chain is built from TRBV4-1 and TRBJ1-2; TRBD1 might be the D (6 bases). From germline, CDR1 is MGHRA and CDR2 YSYEKL. The CDR3 runs to 14 residues. V gave up 0 bases and J gave up 3 bases, with 8 bases separating them.

The chain is built from TRBV28 and TRBJ2-6; weak D call: TRBD2 (6 bases). V was trimmed by 7 bases and J by 0 bases, leaving 10 bases between them. CDR1 MDHEN and CDR2 SYDVKM come from the germline V gene. The length of the CDR3 is 15 residues. CDR3 sequence (DNA): TGTGCCAGCACCTGGGGGGTCTCTGGGGCCAACGTCCTGACTTTC. Its translation is CASTWGVSGANVLTF.

The rearrangement links TRBV5-5 to TRBJ2-2; D possibly corresponds to TRBD2 (5 bases). There are 13 residues in the CDR3. Germline assignment: CDR1 SGHKS and CDR2 YYEKEE (reference sequence). V was trimmed by 2 bases and J by 7 bases, leaving 9 bases between them. This CDR3 is CASSLYGIGELFF. Written as DNA, the CDR3 is TGTGCCAGCAGCTTATACGGGATCGGGGAGCTGTTTTTT.

The J gene is TRBJ2-6, the V gene TRBV2, with D perhaps TRBD2 (6 bases). In germline, CDR1 is SNHLY, CDR2 FYNNEI. Trimming stripped 6 bases from V and 4 bases from J, with 13 bases between. The CDR3 is 15 residues long. CDR3 residues: CASRKVAGGANVLTF. CDR3 DNA sequence: TGTGCCAGCAGGAAGGTCGCGGGAGGGGCCAACGTCCTGACTTTC.

This clone was seen a handful of times. The genes are TRBV19 and TRBJ2-7, with a tentative D call TRBD1 (5 bases). Trimming took off 5 bases at V and 6 bases at J, with 26 bases between the two ends. This CDR3 has 17 residues. Germline V gene lookup returns CDR1 LNHDA and CDR2 SQIVND (reference sequence). CDR3 residues: CASSPRANPIIPGEQYF. CDR3 DNA: TGTGCCAGTAGTCCCAGGGCAAACCCCATAATCCCCGGCGAGCAGTACTTC. Combining the CDR3 with reference TRBV19 and TRBJ2-7 gives the whole variable domain DGGITQSPKYLFRKEGQNVTLSCEQNLNHDAMYWYRQDPGQGLRLIYYSQIVNDFQKGDIAEGYSVSREKKESFPLTVTSAQKNPTAFYLCASSPRANPIIPGEQYFGPGTRLTVT.

This clone was picked up one time. The chain recombines TRBV19 with TRBJ1-5; unclear D gene. V lost 7 bases to trimming and J lost 6 bases, with 16 bases between them. The germline V gene has CDR1 LNHDA and CDR2 SQIVND (reference sequence). This CDR3 is 14 amino acids long. The CDR3 region is CASTNRGIGQPQHF. CDR3 coding DNA: TGTGCCAGTACCAATCGGGGAATTGGTCAGCCCCAGCATTTT.

This sequence joins TRBV9 and TRBJ1-5; D uncertain. CDR3 length equals 14 residues. Germline CDR1 reads SGDLS; CDR2 reads YYNGEE. The germline V and J ends were trimmed by 0 bases and 9 bases, with 13 bases remaining between them. The CDR3 reads CASSVESQRGPQHF. CDR3 nucleotides: TGTGCCAGCAGCGTAGAAAGTCAACGGGGGCCCCAGCATTTT.

The chain joins TRBV29-1 to TRBJ1-1; TRBD1 might be the D (5 bases). V lost 6 bases to trimming and J lost 0 bases, with 20 bases between them. The germline V gene has CDR1 SQVTM and CDR2 ANQGSEA. The length of the CDR3 is 16 residues. The CDR3 here is CSVQVEGVGMNTEAFF. The CDR3 DNA reads TGCAGCGTCCAGGTGGAAGGGGTCGGCATGAACACTGAAGCTTTCTTT.

This rearrangement joins TRBV18 to TRBJ2-1, with TRBD2 matching over 16 bases. Germline values: CDR1 KGHSH, CDR2 LQKENI. The length of the CDR3 is 18 residues. The V and J ends lost 5 bases and 0 bases, in that order; junction bases with no gene match: 4. The CDR3 loop reads CASSTGLAGGSSYNEQFF. The CDR3 region has the DNA TGTGCCAGCTCAACGGGACTAGCGGGAGGGAGCTCCTACAATGAGCAGTTCTTC.

The genes are TRBV5-5 and TRBJ1-5, with D maybe TRBD1 (6 bases). Trimming took 4 bases from V and 4 from J, leaving 12 bases between them. CDR1 and CDR2 from the germline V gene are SGHKS and YYEKEE (reference sequence). The CDR3 loop spans 14 amino acids. The CDR3 coding sequence is TGTGCCAGCAGCCTTCATACAGGGAATCAGCCCCAGCATTTT. Encoded protein: CASSLHTGNQPQHF.

With respect to this clone: A read error may produce the germline difference seen at one junction end. The gene calls are TRBV6-5 and TRBJ1-1; 7 positions match TRBD1. Germline CDR1 and CDR2: MNHEY and SVGAGI. The CDR3 totals 13 residues. Written as DNA, the CDR3 is TGTGCCAGCGGGATCGACAGGGACACCGAAGCTTTCTTT. This translates into CASGIDRDTEAFF.

This clone showed up just a few times. This rearrangement joins TRBV5-1 to TRBJ1-1; D not resolved. The germline V gene has CDR1 SGHRS and CDR2 YFSETQ. V shed 3 bases and J shed 0 bases, with 9 bases lying between them. The CDR3 extends over 14 amino acids. The DNA of the CDR3 is TGCGCCAGCAGCTCAAGAGATGTGAACACTGAAGCTTTCTTT. Amino acids: CASSSRDVNTEAFF.

This rearrangement joins TRBV9 to TRBJ2-3; D unclear. Germline assignment: CDR1 SGDLS and CDR2 YYNGEE. The CDR3 loop spans 13 amino acids. Trimming took off 2 bases at V and 5 bases at J, with 9 bases between the two ends. The CDR3 DNA sequence: TGTGCCAGCAGCGTTATCTCAGAAGATACGCAGTATTTT. It encodes CASSVISEDTQYF. The entire variable domain, with the rest obtained from reference TRBV9 and TRBJ2-3, is as follows: DSGVTQTPKHLITATGQRVTLRCSPRSGDLSVYWYQQSLDQGLQFLIQYYNGEERAKGNILERFSAQQFPDLHSELNLSSLELGDSALYFCASSVISEDTQYFGPGTRLTVL.

The CDR3 DNA sequence: TGTGCCAGCAGGTTCGCGTATGGCTACACCTTC. This encodes CASRFAYGYTF. This chain uses TRBV28 with TRBJ1-2; D unclear. V was clipped by 6 bases and J by 5 bases, with 7 bases between them. The germline gives CDR1 MDHEN, CDR2 SYDVKM. The CDR3 length is 11 residues.

The gene calls are TRBV27 and TRBJ2-1; 7 bases are a match to TRBD2. V was pared by 7 bases and J by 5 bases, with 5 bases of the junction left unmatched. Germline CDR1 reads MNHEY; CDR2 reads SMNVEV (reference sequence). The CDR3 length is 13 residues. The CDR3 DNA follows: TGTGCCAGCAATCCTAGCGGAAACAATGAGCAGTTCTTC. Residues: CASNPSGNNEQFF.

The rearrangement joins TRBV5-8 to TRBJ1-1; D gene uncertain. The CDR3 length is 12 residues. The germline CDR1 and CDR2 sequences are SGHTS and YDEGEE. Trimming took 1 base from V and 5 from J, leaving 6 bases between them. The CDR3 nucleotides are TGTGCCAGCAGCTTGTCAGGAACTGAAGCTTTCTTT. This gives the protein CASSLSGTEAFF.

The chain combines TRBV20-1 with TRBJ1-1; D is ambiguous. Germline CDR1 and CDR2: DFQATT and SNEGSKA (reference sequence). This CDR3 is built from 11 residues. V was pared by 6 bases and J by 6 bases, with 11 bases between. The CDR3 coding sequence is TGCAGTGCCTCGTACGGAGCTGAAGCTTTCTTT. Residues: CSASYGAEAFF.